This TCR beta chain appears in the sequencing data of a study of beta chain features in type 1 diabetes (dated by TCRdb to the late 2010s). Broadly, across the study: Mean age, gender distribution, total cell number and subset yield were not different between patients and healthy donors. Regulatory and stem cell-like memory subsets were isolated from only 8 patients and about eight healthy donors, whereas naive and central memory subsets came from all 28 donors. A total of roughly 100 million sorted cells were examined across all samples, and the number of cells per subset was strongly correlated with RNA yield. The study compared the TCRB repertoires of sorted circulating CD4+ T cell subsets in recently diagnosed type 1 diabetes patients with those in matched healthy donors. Here is what the overall study found, with its caveats: Because the HLA sub-analyses included only small numbers of individuals, any influence of HLA type on TCRB rearrangement was left unresolved. Type 1 diabetes patients showed a moderate but significant shortening of TCRB CDR3 length in all four CD4+ subsets. PCR may preferentially amplify shorter templates, but because patient and control samples were amplified and corrected together, any resulting skew would affect both groups equally. Sequencing cDNA rather than genomic DNA could over-represent highly expressing activated cells, although activation and CD3 levels did not differ between groups. The naive, central memory and regulatory TCRB repertoires appeared to resemble one another more closely among patients than among healthy donors. Fewer insertions and more nucleotide deletions at VDJ recombination sites were observed in patients with type 1 diabetes, implying thymic rearrangement abnormalities.

A note on this clone: Its antigen is currently not known. Per-base quality was not reported, and no clone a single base away is much larger than it.

The entire amount of isolated RNA was reverse transcribed using the High Capacity cDNA Reverse Transcription Kit, so the sequenced TCRB transcripts were expressed ones. Deep immunoSEQ sequencing was applied to naive, central memory and regulatory T cell samples, giving an average of roughly 3.5 million total reads per sample. After sorted cells were lysed in RLT buffer, RNA was extracted with DNase-treated RNeasy Micro or Mini kits, with the choice depending on cell number. Each cell subset was processed separately to prevent cross-contamination, with patient and healthy donor samples processed together. The immunoSEQ multiplex PCR was used to amplify TCRB sequences from cDNA, generating 87-bp fragments that spanned the CDR3 region. Amplicons were sequenced on the Illumina HiSeq platform. On the study's bioinformatics: Synthetic template baselines were used to correct PCR bias computationally, reads within Hamming distance 2 were collapsed, and singletons that could not be merged were discarded. Reads were aligned to IMGT to assign V, D and J genes, CDR3 length, and insertions or deletions at six rearrangement sites. Within each subset, clonotype counts were normalized to sorted cell number, and only after that were true diversity and Gini coefficients computed with the tcR R package. Repertoire sharing was quantified using the overlap coefficient calculated on TCRB nucleotide sequences. Out-of-frame TCRB sequences from naive cells were analyzed to stand in for the pre-selection repertoire. TCRdb's version of the immuneACCESS table is confined to in-frame rearrangements and falls short of the full clone set. An unresolved V gene accounts for under half of the shortfall where checked; the remainder is of unknown origin. From that table come the V and J calls and clone size; the DNA was used to work out D and trimming. The sample has more than 250,000 clones on record, about 13% of them singletons. In total, the top ten clones hold 0.017% of the sample.

The germline V gene gives CDR1 as SGHVS and CDR2 as FNYEAQ. Its CDR3 holds 15 amino acids, cysteine through phenylalanine. This entry keeps only the CDR3 DNA: 45 bases, framed from base 1. V drops 5 bases and J drops 2 bases, leaving 10 bases in between. Each donor gave one peripheral blood draw, averaging approximately 120 mL, which was collected into heparinised tubes. Using a panel that included CD45RO, CCR7, CD25, CD127, CD95 and CD27, naive, central memory, regulatory and stem cell-like memory CD4+ T cells were sorted on a BD FACSAria II. All sorted populations exceeded 95% purity. PBMCs were separated immediately by Lymphoprep density gradient centrifugation and were stained directly, without being cultured. So that batch effects would be minimized, each experiment stained and sorted samples in pairs, pairing one healthy donor with one patient.

Sequencing used naive CD4+ T cells from blood. In the paper's terms, the cell subset or site label means: true naive CD4+ T cells. The sequence is built from TRBV7-6 and TRBJ2-6; a tentative D match to TRBD1 spans 6 bases. This receptor was obtained from a man younger than 45 with type 1 diabetes. DNA sequence: TGTGCCAGCAGCCAATGGACAGCTGGGGCCAACGTCCTGACTTTC. This codes for CASSQWTAGANVLTF. Full variable domain (CDR3 extended with the reference TRBV7-6 and TRBJ2-6 proteins): GAGVSQSPRYKVTKRGQDVALRCDPISGHVSLYWYRQALGQGPEFLTYFNYEAQQDKSGLPNDRFSAERPEGSISTLTIQRTEQRDSAMYRCASSQWTAGANVLTFGAGSRLTVL.